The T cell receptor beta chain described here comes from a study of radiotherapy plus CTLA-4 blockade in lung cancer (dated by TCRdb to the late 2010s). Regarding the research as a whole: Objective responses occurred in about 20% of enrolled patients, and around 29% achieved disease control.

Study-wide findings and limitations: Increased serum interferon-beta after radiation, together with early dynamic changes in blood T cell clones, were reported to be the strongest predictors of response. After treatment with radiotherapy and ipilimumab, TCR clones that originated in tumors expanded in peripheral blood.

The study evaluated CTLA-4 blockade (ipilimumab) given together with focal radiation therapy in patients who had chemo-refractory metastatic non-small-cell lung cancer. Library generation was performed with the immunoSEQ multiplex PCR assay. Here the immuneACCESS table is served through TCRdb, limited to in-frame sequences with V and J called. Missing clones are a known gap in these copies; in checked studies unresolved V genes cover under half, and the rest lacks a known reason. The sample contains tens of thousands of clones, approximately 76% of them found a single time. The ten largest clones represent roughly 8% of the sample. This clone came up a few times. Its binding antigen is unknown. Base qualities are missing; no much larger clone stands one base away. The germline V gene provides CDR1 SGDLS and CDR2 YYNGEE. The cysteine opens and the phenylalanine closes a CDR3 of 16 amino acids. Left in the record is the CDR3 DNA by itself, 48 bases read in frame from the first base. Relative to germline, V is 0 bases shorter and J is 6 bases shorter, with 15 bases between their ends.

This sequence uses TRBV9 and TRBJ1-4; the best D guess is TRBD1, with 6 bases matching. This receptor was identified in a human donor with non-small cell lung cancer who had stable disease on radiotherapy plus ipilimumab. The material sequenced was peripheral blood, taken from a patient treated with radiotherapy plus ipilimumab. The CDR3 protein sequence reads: CASSVEGGRIDEKLFF. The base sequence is TGTGCCAGCAGCGTAGAGGGGGGGCGCATAGATGAAAAACTGTTTTTT.